Below, 9 T cell receptor beta chains from the same sample are listed, as sequenced in a study of shared clonotypes between healthy human individuals. As defined, naive CD8 cells were CD45RO-negative and positively selected for CCR7, with terminally differentiated effector memory CD45RA+ cells excluded. The table came from immunoSEQ multiplex PCR; TCRdb's copy has only in-frame clones and leaves some out. The sample records over 2,000,000 clones, around 93% being singletons. The sample comprised naive CD8+ T cells from PBMCs. Receptor source: a man younger than 30 in good health. Some clones in this sample may be carry-over from other donors' samples.

The genes are TRBV9 and TRBJ2-3, with 9 bases lining up with TRBD2. Germline assignment: CDR1 SGDLS and CDR2 YYNGEE. J gave up 4 bases and V 0 bases, and 9 bases lay outside the gene matches. This CDR3 spans 17 amino acids. For the CDR3, the DNA is TGTGCCAGCAGCGTAGAGATAGCGGGAGCACTCGCAGATACGCAGTATTTT. Translation: CASSVEIAGALADTQYF.

The chain links TRBV7-9 to TRBJ2-7; D remains ambiguous. The CDR3 consists of 16 residues. V lost 0 bases to trimming and J lost 4 bases, with 16 bases between them. CDR1 is SEHNR and CDR2 is FQNEAQ in the germline V gene (reference sequence). DNA of the CDR3: TGTGCCAGCAGCTTAGCTGTATCGGGTAGGGCTTACGAGCAGTACTTC. Translating gives CASSLAVSGRAYEQYF.

The J gene is TRBJ2-4, the V gene TRBV28; 7 positions agree with TRBD1. CDR1 and CDR2 from the germline V gene are MDHEN and SYDVKM. The CDR3 has 16 amino acids. After removal of 5 bases from V and 2 bases from J, the junction contained 9 bases not matched to a gene. The CDR3 protein is CASSLTTGRTKNIQYF. CDR3 sequence (DNA): TGTGCCAGCAGTCTCACGACAGGGCGAACCAAAAACATTCAGTACTTC.

The rearrangement uses TRBV29-1 and TRBJ1-1; 7 bases line up with TRBD1. Per the germline V gene, CDR1 is SQVTM and CDR2 is ANQGSEA. V was clipped by 6 bases and J by 1 base; unmatched bases: 5. The CDR3 length is 13 residues. The CDR3 protein is CSVWRTGNTEAFF. In nucleotides, the CDR3 is TGCAGCGTCTGGAGGACAGGGAACACTGAAGCTTTCTTT. The full variable domain, with the rest looked up from reference TRBV29-1 and TRBJ1-1, is SAVISQKPSRDICQRGTSLTIQCQVDSQVTMMFWYRQQPGQSLTLIATANQGSEATYESGFVIDKFPISRPNLTFSTLTVSNMSPEDSSIYLCSVWRTGNTEAFFGQGTRLTVV.

V and J are TRBV7-3 and TRBJ2-2; 8 bases line up with TRBD1. The CDR3 sequence is 13 residues long. CDR1 SGHTA and CDR2 FQGTGA come from the germline V gene. V lost 8 bases and J lost 5; bases outside the gene matches: 4. CDR3 sequence: CASGTGRTGELFF. The DNA of the CDR3 is TGTGCCAGCGGGACAGGAAGAACCGGGGAGCTGTTTTTT.

This clone was detected only once. The same CDR3 also results from other DNA sequences found in this sample. J is TRBJ2-7 and V is TRBV19; 10 bases map to TRBD1. The V segment lost 5 bases and the J segment 2 bases; nucleotides outside the gene matches: 3. This CDR3 is 14 amino acids long. Germline loops: CDR1 LNHDA, CDR2 SQIVND (reference sequence). The CDR3 DNA reads TGTGCCAGTAGTTCTGGACAGGGGGCCTACGAGCAGTACTTC. This gives the protein CASSSGQGAYEQYF. The full variable domain, its missing parts supplied by reference TRBV19 and TRBJ2-7, is DGGITQSPKYLFRKEGQNVTLSCEQNLNHDAMYWYRQDPGQGLRLIYYSQIVNDFQKGDIAEGYSVSREKKESFPLTVTSAQKNPTAFYLCASSSGQGAYEQYFGPGTRLTVT.

The chain links TRBV5-1 to TRBJ2-1, with D possibly TRBD1 on 5 matching bases. CDR3 length: 15 amino acids. Trimming cost V 1 base and J 2 bases, with 10 bases left between them. Per germline, CDR1 SGHRS and CDR2 YFSETQ. CDR3 amino acids: CASSLTGAPYNEQFF. In DNA, the CDR3 is TGCGCCAGCAGCTTGACAGGAGCACCCTACAATGAGCAGTTCTTC.

This sequence joins TRBV4-1 and TRBJ2-7; D call uncertain. V was clipped by 1 base and J by 7 bases, with 14 bases between them. This CDR3 region has 14 residues. CDR1 MGHRA and CDR2 YSYEKL come from the germline V gene. CDR3 DNA: TGCGCCAGCAGCCAAGCACGGCCCAACGTAGAGCAGTACTTC. It is translated as CASSQARPNVEQYF.

The chain combines TRBV5-6 with TRBJ2-1; possibly TRBD2 for D (5 bases). The CDR3 is 15 residues long. Trimming removed 4 bases at V and 3 bases at J, with 14 bases between. Germline lookup yields CDR1 SGHDT and CDR2 YYEEEE. CDR3 residues: CASSRRRVIYNEQFF. Here the CDR3 DNA reads TGTGCCAGCAGCCGGAGGCGTGTAATCTACAATGAGCAGTTCTTC.